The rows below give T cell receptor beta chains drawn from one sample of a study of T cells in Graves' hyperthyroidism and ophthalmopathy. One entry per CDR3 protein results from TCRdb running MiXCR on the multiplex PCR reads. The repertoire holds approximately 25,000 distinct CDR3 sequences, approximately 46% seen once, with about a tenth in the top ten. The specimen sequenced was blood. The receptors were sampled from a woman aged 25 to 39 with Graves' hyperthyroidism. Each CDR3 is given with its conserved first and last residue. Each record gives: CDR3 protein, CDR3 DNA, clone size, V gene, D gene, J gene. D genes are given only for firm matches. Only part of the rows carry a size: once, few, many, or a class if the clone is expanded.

CDR3: CASSPALGTEAFF; DNA: TGCGCCAGCAGCCCCGCCCTGGGCACTGAAGCTTTCTTT; size: many; V: TRBV5-1; D: -; J: TRBJ1-1
CDR3: CATSTNMLAGHTGELFF; DNA: TGTGCCACCAGCACAAATATGCTAGCGGGCCACACCGGGGAGCTGTTTTTT; size: medium-sized; V: TRBV15; D: TRBD2; J: TRBJ2-2
CDR3: CASSLGINNGELFF; DNA: TGTGCCAGCAGCTTAGGAATTAACAACGGGGAGCTGTTTTTT; size: -; V: TRBV7-9; D: -; J: TRBJ2-2
CDR3: CASSHQPQHF; DNA: TGTGCCAGCAGTCATCAGCCCCAGCATTTT; size: many; V: TRBV28; D: -; J: TRBJ1-5
CDR3: CASSRPGSSYNEQFF; DNA: TGTGCCAGCAGTCGACCGGGGAGCTCCTACAATGAGCAGTTCTTC; size: many; V: TRBV12-3/TRBV12-4; D: -; J: TRBJ2-1
CDR3: CAIRGGVSNSPLHF; DNA: TGTGCCATCAGAGGGGGGGTGAGTAATTCACCCCTCCACTTT; size: -; V: TRBV10-3; D: -; J: TRBJ1-6
CDR3: CSASGWEGGTTTRTDTQYF; DNA: TGCAGTGCTAGTGGATGGGAGGGCGGAACAACAACACGCACAGATACGCAGTATTTT; size: many; V: TRBV20-1; D: TRBD2; J: TRBJ2-3
CDR3: CASSSGRGWNTEAFF; DNA: TGTGCCAGCAGCTCCGGCCGTGGGTGGAACACTGAAGCTTTCTTT; size: many; V: TRBV5-8; D: -; J: TRBJ1-1
CDR3: CASSLASSGSFYEQYF; DNA: TGTGCCAGCAGCCTGGCATCTAGCGGGAGTTTCTACGAGCAGTACTTC; size: many; V: TRBV11-2; D: TRBD2; J: TRBJ2-7
CDR3: CASSLGGARAFF; DNA: TGTGCCAGCAGCTTGGGGGGGGCCCGGGCTTTCTTT; size: many; V: TRBV5-6; D: -; J: TRBJ1-1
CDR3: CASSLGGTSGSNEQFF; DNA: TGTGCCAGCAGCTTAGGGGGGACTAGCGGGAGTAATGAGCAGTTCTTC; size: medium-sized; V: TRBV7-6; D: TRBD2; J: TRBJ2-1
CDR3: CASSYRGGGEQYF; DNA: TGTGCCAGCAGCTACCGCGGAGGGGGCGAGCAGTACTTC; size: many; V: TRBV11-2; D: -; J: TRBJ2-7
CDR3: CASSSGVTGNTIYF; DNA: TGTGCCAGCAGTTCGGGGGTGACTGGAAACACCATATATTTT; size: many; V: TRBV28; D: -; J: TRBJ1-3
CDR3: CASSSASRTGELFF; DNA: TGTGCCAGCAGTTCGGCTAGCAGAACCGGGGAGCTGTTTTTT; size: many; V: TRBV27; D: -; J: TRBJ2-2